This T cell receptor (beta chain) is drawn from a study of OX40 agonist ivuxolimab in advanced cancers. The overall study: Cohort: 82.7% men, mean age about 60, aged roughly 20 to 79.

From germline, CDR1 is KGHSH and CDR2 LQKENI. V dropped 3 bases and J dropped 1 base, with 12 bases sitting between them. This CDR3 has 15 amino acids. The repertoire was sequenced with immunoSEQ multiplex PCR; TCRdb's copy has only in-frame clones and lacks some. The data hold more than 75,000 clones, with more than 85% observed a single time. The chain is built from TRBV18 and TRBJ1-1; perhaps TRBD1 as D (6 bases). The TCR sequence derives from an adult with an advanced solid tumor such as melanoma, head and neck, liver or kidney cancer. Sequenced material: CD4+ or CD8+ T cells sorted from blood, taken in a trial of the OX40 agonist ivuxolimab. CDR3 amino acids: CASSPDSFQNTEAFF. For the CDR3, the DNA is TGTGCCAGCTCACCGGACAGCTTTCAGAACACTGAAGCTTTCTTT.